The present TCR beta chain was sequenced within a study of cytomegalovirus exposure and HLA in healthy donors. Germline lookup yields CDR1 SGHDT and CDR2 YYEEEE. The CDR3 consists of 15 residues. V shed 0 bases and J 8 bases; nucleotides not matched to a gene: 3. The PCR employed 60 Vbeta primers together with 13 Jbeta primers. The data were produced by immunoSEQ multiplex PCR, yet TCRdb's version contains in-frame clones alone and is incomplete. The sample includes roughly 170,000 clones, 65% to 90% seen only once; the top ten take more than 0.95%. Concerning this clone: Its target is unknown.

General study results and limits: Approximately 17,000 TCR beta sequences were associated with HLA alleles at 0.05 false discovery rate in a later analysis. Many donors shared some public TCRs, even though most TCR sequences were rare.

This clonotype was sampled from a girl aged 2 to 9 in good health and CMV-seropositive. This sequence joins TRBV5-6 and TRBJ1-6; TRBD1 matches 9 bases. The sequencing input was PBMCs. The CDR3 DNA follows: TGTGCCAGCAGCTTGGGACAGGGGGTACATTCACCCCTCCACTTT. It codes for CASSLGQGVHSPLHF.